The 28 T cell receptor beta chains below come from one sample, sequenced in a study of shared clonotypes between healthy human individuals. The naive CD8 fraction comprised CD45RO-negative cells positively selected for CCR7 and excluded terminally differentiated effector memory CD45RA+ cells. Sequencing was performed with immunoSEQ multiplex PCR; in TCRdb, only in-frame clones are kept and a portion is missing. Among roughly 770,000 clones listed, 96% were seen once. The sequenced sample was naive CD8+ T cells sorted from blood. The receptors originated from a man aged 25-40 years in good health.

CDR3 residues: CASSPGDRYEQYF. CDR3 DNA: TGTGCCAGCTCACCAGGGGACCGATACGAGCAGTACTTC. The rearrangement uses TRBV18 and TRBJ2-7; tentatively, D is TRBD1 or TRBD2 (5 bases each). Looked up from germline, CDR1 is KGHSH and CDR2 is LQKENI. This CDR3 contains 13 residues. V lost 2 bases and J 4 bases, leaving 9 bases between the germline ends.

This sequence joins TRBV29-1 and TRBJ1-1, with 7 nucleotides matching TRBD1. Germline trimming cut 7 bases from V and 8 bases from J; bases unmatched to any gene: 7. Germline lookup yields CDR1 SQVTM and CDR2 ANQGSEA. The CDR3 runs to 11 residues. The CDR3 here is CSGEQGIEAFF. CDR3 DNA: TGCAGCGGCGAACAGGGGATAGAAGCTTTCTTT.

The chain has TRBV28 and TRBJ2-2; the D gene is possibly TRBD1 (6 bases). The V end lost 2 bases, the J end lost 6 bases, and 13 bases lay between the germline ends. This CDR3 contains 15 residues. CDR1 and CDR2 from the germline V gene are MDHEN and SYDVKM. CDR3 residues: CASSLRDTSAGELFF. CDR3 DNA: TGTGCCAGCAGTTTAAGGGACACCTCTGCCGGGGAGCTGTTTTTT.

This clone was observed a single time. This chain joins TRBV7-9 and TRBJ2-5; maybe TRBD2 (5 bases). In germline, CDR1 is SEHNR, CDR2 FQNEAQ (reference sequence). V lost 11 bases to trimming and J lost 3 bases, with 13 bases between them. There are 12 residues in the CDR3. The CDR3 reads CAYQGREETQYF. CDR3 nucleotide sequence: TGTGCCTATCAAGGGCGGGAAGAGACCCAGTACTTC. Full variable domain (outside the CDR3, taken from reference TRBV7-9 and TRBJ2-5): DTGVSQNPRHKITKRGQNVTFRCDPISEHNRLYWYRQTLGQGPEFLTYFQNEAQLEKSRLLSDRFSAERPKGSFSTLEIQRTEQGDSAMYLCAYQGREETQYFGPGTRLLVL.

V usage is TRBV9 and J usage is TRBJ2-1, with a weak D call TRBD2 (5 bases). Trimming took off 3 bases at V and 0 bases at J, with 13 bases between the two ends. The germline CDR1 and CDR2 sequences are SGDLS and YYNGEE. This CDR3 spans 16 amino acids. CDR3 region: CASSDNSDDSYNEQFF. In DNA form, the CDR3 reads TGTGCCAGCAGCGATAATAGCGACGACTCCTACAATGAGCAGTTCTTC.

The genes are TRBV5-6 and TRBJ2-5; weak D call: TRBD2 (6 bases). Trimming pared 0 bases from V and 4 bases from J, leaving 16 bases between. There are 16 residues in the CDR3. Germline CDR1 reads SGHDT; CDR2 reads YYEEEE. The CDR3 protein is CASSLGGVWYRETQYF. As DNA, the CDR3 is TGTGCCAGCAGCTTGGGGGGGGTCTGGTACAGAGAGACCCAGTACTTC.

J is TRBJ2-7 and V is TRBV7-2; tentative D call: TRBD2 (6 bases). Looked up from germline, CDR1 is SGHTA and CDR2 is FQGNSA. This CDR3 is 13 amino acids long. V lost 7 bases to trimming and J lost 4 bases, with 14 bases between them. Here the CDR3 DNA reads TGTGCCAGCACCCCGGGAGTGGGGTACGAGCAGTACTTC. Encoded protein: CASTPGVGYEQYF.

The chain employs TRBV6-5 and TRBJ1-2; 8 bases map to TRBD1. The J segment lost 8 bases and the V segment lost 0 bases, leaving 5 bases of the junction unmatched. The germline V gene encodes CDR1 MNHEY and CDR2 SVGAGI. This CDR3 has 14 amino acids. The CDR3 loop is CASSYSLTGDGYTF. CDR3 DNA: TGTGCCAGCAGTTACTCGTTGACAGGGGACGGCTACACCTTC.

CDR3: CASRTVSGYTF. The CDR3 nucleotides read TGTGCCAGCAGGACCGTGAGCGGCTACACCTTC. The chain combines TRBV28 with TRBJ1-2; no reliable D call. The germline V gene encodes CDR1 MDHEN and CDR2 SYDVKM. This CDR3 comprises 11 residues. V lost 6 bases and J lost 8, with 10 bases in between.

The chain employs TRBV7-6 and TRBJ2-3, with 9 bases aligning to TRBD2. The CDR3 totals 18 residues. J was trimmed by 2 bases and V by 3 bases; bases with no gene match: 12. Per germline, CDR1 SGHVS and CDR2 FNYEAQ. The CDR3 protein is CASSFFAGGRSYTDTQYF. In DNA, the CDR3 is TGTGCCAGCAGCTTCTTTGCGGGAGGGCGGAGTTACACAGATACGCAGTATTTT.

CDR3 DNA sequence: TGTGCCAGCGGCGCTAGCGGGAGACTCTACAATGAGCAGTTCTTC. It translates to CASGASGRLYNEQFF. The rearrangement joins TRBV2 to TRBJ2-1, with TRBD2 identical over 10 bases. The CDR3 extends over 15 amino acids. V lost 8 bases to trimming and J lost 3 bases; unmatched junction nucleotides: 7. The V gene's germline CDR1 is SNHLY and CDR2 FYNNEI.

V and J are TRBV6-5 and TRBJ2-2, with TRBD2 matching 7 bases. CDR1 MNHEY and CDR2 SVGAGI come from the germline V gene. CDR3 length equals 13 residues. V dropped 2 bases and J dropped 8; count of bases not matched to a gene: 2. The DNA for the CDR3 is TGTGCCAGCAGTTACGGGGAGGGTGGGGAGCTGTTTTTT. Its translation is CASSYGEGGELFF.

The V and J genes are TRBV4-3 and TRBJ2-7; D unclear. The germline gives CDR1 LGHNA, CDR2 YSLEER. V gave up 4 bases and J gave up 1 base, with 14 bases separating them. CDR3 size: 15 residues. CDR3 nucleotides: TGCGCCAGCAGCCGGAGCTCCGGGTCGTCCTACGAGCAGTACTTC. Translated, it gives CASSRSSGSSYEQYF.

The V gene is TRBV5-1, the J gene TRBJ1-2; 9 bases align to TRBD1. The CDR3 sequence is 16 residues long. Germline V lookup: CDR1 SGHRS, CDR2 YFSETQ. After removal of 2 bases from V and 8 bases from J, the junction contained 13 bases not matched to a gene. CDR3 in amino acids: CASSFYPGQGNSGYTF. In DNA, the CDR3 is TGCGCCAGCAGCTTCTATCCGGGACAGGGCAATAGCGGCTACACCTTC.

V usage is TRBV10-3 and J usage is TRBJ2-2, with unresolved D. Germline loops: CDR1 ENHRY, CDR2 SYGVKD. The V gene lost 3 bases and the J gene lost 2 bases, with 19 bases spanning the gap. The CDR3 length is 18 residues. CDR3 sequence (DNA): TGTGCCATCAGTGATATGCCGAGCAGCAAGGGTAACACCGGGGAGCTGTTTTTT. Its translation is CAISDMPSSKGNTGELFF.

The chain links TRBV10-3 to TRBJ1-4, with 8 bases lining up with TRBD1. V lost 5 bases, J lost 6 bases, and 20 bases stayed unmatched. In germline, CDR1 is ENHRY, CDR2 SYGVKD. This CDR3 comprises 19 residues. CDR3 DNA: TGTGCCATCAGTCCCCCCCGCGGGACAGGACTCCATAGGTATGAAAAACTGTTTTTT. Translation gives CAISPPRGTGLHRYEKLFF.

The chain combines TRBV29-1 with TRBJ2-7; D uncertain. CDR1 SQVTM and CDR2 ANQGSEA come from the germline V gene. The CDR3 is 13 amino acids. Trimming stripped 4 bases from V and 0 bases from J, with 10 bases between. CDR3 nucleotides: TGCAGCGTTGGAACCCCCAGCTCCTACGAGCAGTACTTC. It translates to CSVGTPSSYEQYF.

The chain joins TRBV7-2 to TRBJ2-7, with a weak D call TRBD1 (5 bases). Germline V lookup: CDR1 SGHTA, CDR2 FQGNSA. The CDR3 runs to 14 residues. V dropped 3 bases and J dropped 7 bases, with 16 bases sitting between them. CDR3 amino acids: CASSFIQDLGEQYF. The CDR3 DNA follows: TGTGCCAGCAGCTTCATACAGGACCTCGGGGAGCAGTACTTC.

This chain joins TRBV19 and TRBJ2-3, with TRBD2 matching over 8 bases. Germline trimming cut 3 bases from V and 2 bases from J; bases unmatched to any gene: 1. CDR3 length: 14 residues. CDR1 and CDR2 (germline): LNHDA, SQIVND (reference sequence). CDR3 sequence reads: CASSISGITDTQYF. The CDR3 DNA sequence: TGTGCCAGTAGTATTAGCGGGATCACAGATACGCAGTATTTT.

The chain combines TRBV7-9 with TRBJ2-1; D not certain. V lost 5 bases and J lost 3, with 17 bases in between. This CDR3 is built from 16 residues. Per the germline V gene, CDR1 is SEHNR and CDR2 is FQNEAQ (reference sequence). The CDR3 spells CASSTKTLMSYNEQFF. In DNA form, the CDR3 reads TGTGCCAGCAGCACCAAAACCCTCATGAGCTACAATGAGCAGTTCTTC.

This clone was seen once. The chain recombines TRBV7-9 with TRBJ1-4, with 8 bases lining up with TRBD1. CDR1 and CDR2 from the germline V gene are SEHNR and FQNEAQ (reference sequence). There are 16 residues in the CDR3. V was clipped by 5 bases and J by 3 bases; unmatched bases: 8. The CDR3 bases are TGTGCCAGCAGCCAGTGGGCAGGGGGCTCTAATGAAAAACTGTTTTTT. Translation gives CASSQWAGGSNEKLFF.

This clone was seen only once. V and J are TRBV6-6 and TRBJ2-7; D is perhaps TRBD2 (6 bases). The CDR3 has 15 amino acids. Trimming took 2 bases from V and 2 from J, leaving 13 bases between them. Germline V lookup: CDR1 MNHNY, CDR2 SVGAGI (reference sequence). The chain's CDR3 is CASSYPSGGTYEQYF. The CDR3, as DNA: TGTGCCAGCAGTTACCCAAGTGGCGGGACCTACGAGCAGTACTTC.

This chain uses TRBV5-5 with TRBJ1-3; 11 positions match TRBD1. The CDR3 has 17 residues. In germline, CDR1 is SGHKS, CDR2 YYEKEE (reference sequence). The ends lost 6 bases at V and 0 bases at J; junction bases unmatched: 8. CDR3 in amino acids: CASIGTGGESSGNTIYF. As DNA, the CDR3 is TGTGCCAGCATCGGGACAGGGGGTGAAAGCTCTGGAAACACCATATATTTT. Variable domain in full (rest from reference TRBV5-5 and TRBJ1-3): DAGVTQSPTHLIKTRGQQVTLRCSPISGHKSVSWYQQVLGQGPQFIFQYYEKEERGRGNFPDRFSARQFPNYSSELNVNALLLGDSALYLCASIGTGGESSGNTIYFGEGSWLTVV.

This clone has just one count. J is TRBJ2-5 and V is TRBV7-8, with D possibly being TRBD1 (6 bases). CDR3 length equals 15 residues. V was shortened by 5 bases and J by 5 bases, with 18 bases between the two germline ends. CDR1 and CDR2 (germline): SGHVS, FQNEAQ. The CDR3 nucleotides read TGTGCCAGCAGCCCATCAACAGGGACCTCGGAGACCCAGTACTTC. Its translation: CASSPSTGTSETQYF.

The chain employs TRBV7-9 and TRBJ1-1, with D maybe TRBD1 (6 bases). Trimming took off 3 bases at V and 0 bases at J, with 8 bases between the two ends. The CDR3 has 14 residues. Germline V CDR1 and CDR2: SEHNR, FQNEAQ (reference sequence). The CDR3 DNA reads TGTGCCAGCAGCTTCCAGGGGCTGAACACTGAAGCTTTCTTT. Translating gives CASSFQGLNTEAFF.

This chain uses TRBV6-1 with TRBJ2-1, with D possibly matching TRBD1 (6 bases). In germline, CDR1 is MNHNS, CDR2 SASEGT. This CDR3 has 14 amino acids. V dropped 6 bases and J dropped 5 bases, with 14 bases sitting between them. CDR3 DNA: TGTGCCAGCAGGACTTGGGGGCGCCACAATGAGCAGTTCTTC. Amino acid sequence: CASRTWGRHNEQFF.

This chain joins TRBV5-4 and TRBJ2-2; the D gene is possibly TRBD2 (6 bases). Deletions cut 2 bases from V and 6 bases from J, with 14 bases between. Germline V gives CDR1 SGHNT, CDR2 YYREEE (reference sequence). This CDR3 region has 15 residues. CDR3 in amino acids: CASSFRDSPPGELFF. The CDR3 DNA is TGTGCCAGCAGCTTCCGGGACTCACCGCCCGGGGAGCTGTTTTTT.

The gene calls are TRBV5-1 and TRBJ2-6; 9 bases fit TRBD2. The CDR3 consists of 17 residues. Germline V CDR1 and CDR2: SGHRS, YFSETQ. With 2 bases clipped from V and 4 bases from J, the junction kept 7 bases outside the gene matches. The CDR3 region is CASSFLAGAGGANVLTF. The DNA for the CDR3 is TGCGCCAGCAGCTTTTTAGCGGGAGCTGGAGGGGCCAACGTCCTGACTTTC.